This T cell receptor beta chain came from a study of CD4 T cells in relation to SARS-CoV-2 and coronaviruses. The overall study: ViraFEST: roughly ten-day antigen culture of PBMCs, then TCR beta CDR3 sequencing. Whole-study results and caveats: Each donor contributed either pre-pandemic or post-infection samples, not both.

Concerning this clone itself: Its specificity is not known.

Naive and memory CD4+ T cells were cultured with CEF, then survey-sequenced. Using immunoSEQ multiplex PCR, the repertoire was profiled, and TCRdb retains in-frame clones only, with some absent. The sample carries approximately 40,000 clones, over 70% recorded once. The clonotype originates from an adult with COVID-19. Sequencing input: memory CD4+ T cells from PBMCs, cultured in vitro.

The CDR3 region is CASSTQGKSYGYTF. The CDR3 DNA reads TGTGCCAGCTCAACACAGGGAAAGAGCTATGGCTACACCTTC. This chain joins TRBV18 and TRBJ1-2; perhaps TRBD1 as D (6 bases). Deletions cut 5 bases from V and 4 bases from J, with 14 bases between. The CDR3 is made up of 14 amino acids. Germline V gives CDR1 KGHSH, CDR2 LQKENI.